This T cell receptor (beta chain) was sequenced in a study of T cell responses to AZD1222 COVID-19 vaccine. Profiling relied on immunoSEQ multiplex PCR, and the TCRdb table lists in-frame clones only, not all of them. The sample records 75,000 to 85,000 clones, 90% being singletons. This clone was counted a few times. V shed 4 bases and J shed 2 bases, with 12 bases lying between them. The CDR3 runs to 15 residues. From germline, CDR1 is LGHDT and CDR2 YNNKEL (reference sequence). This specimen consisted of peripheral blood, obtained on day 0 of AZD1222 vaccination. The clonotype originates from an adult in good health. The chain carries TRBV3-1 (or the pseudogene TRBV3-2) and TRBJ1-3; no definite D call. The CDR3 loop reads CASSLGILTGNTIYF. The CDR3 coding sequence is TGTGCCAGCAGCCTGGGCATCCTTACTGGAAACACCATATATTTT.